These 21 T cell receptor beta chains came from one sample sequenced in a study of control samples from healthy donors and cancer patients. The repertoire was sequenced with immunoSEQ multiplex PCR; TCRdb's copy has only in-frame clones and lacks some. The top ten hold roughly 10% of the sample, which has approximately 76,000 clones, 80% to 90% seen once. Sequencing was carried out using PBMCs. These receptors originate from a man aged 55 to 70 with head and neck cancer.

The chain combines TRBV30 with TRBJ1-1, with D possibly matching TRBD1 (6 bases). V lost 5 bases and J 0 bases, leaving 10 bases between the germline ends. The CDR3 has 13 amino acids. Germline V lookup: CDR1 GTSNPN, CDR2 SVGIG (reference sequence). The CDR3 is CAWGRGMNTEAFF. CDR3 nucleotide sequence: TGTGCCTGGGGCAGGGGTATGAACACTGAAGCTTTCTTT.

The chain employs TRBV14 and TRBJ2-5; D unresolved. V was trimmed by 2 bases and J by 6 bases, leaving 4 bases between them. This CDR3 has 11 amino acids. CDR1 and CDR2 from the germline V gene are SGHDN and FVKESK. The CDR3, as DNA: TGTGCCAGCAGCCAACTTCAGACCCAGTACTTC. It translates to CASSQLQTQYF. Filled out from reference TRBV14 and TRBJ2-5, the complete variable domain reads EAGVTQFPSHSVIEKGQTVTLRCDPISGHDNLYWYRRVMGKEIKFLLHFVKESKQDESGMPNNRFLAERTGGTYSTLKVQPAELEDSGVYFCASSQLQTQYFGPGTRLLVL.

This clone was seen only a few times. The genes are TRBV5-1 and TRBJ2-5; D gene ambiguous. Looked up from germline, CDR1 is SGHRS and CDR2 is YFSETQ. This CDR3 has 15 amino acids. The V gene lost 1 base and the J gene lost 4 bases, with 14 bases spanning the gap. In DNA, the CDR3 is TGCGCCAGCAGCTTGCTACCCAATACCCCAGAGACCCAGTACTTC. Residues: CASSLLPNTPETQYF. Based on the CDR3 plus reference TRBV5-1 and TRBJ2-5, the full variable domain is KAGVTQTPRYLIKTRGQQVTLSCSPISGHRSVSWYQQTPGQGLQFLFEYFSETQRNKGNFPGRFSGRQFSNSRSEMNVSTLELGDSALYLCASSLLPNTPETQYFGPGTRLLVL.

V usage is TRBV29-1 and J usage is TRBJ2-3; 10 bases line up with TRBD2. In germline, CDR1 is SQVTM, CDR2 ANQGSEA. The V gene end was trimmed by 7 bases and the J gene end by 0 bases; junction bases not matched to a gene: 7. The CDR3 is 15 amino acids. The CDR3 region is CSARSGRVSTDTQYF. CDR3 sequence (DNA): TGCAGCGCTCGAAGCGGGAGGGTTAGCACAGATACGCAGTATTTT.

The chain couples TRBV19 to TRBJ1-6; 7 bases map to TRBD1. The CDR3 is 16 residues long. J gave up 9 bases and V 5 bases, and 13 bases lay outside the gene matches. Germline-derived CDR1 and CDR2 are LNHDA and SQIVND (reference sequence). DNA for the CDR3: TGTGCCAGTAGTCCGCGACAGGGAGCCGCTTCTTCACCCCTCCACTTT. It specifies CASSPRQGAASSPLHF.

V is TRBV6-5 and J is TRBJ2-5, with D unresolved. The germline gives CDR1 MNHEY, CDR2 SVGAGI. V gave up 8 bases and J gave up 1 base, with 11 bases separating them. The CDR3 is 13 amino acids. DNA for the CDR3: TGTGCCAGCGCCATACTGGGCCAAGAGACCCAGTACTTC. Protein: CASAILGQETQYF.

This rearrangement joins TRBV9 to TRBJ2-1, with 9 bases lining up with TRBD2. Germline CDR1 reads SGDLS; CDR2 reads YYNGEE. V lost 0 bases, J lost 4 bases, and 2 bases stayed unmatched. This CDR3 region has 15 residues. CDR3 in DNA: TGTGCCAGCAGCGTAGTAGCGGGAGATTACAATGAGCAGTTCTTC. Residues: CASSVVAGDYNEQFF.

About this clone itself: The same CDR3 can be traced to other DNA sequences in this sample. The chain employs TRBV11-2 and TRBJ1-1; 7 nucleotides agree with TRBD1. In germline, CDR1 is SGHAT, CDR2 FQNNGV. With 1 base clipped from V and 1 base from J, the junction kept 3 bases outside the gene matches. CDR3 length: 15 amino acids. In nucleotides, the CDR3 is TGTGCCAGCAGCTTAGTCCACAGGGGGAACACTGAAGCTTTCTTT. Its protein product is CASSLVHRGNTEAFF.

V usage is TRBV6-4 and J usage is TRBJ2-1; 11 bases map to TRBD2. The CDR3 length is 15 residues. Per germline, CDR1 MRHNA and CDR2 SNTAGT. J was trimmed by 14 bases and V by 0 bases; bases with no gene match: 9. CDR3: CASSDSMSSGRQEFF. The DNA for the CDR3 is TGTGCCAGCAGTGACTCGATGTCTAGCGGGAGGCAGGAGTTCTTC.

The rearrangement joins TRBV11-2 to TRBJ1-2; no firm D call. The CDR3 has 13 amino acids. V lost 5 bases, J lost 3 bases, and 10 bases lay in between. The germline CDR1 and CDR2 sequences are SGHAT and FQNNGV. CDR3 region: CASSLTSDYGYTF. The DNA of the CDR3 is TGTGCCAGCAGCCTGACTTCGGACTATGGCTACACCTTC.

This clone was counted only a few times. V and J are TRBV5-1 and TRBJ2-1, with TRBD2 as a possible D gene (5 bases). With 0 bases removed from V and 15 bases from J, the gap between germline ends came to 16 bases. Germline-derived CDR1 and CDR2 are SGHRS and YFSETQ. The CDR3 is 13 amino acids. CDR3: CASSLGPDLGGFF. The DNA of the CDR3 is TGCGCCAGCAGCTTGGGGCCGGATCTAGGAGGGTTCTTC.

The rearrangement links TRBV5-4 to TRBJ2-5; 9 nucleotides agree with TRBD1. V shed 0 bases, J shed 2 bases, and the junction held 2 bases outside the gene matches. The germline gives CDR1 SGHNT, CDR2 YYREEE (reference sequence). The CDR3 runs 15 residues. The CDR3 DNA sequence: TGTGCCAGCAGCTTGGGAGGGACAGGGCAAGAGACCCAGTACTTC. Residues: CASSLGGTGQETQYF. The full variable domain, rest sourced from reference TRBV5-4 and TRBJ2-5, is ETGVTQSPTHLIKTRGQQVTLRCSSQSGHNTVSWYQQALGQGPQFIFQYYREEENGRGNFPPRFSGLQFPNYSSELNVNALELDDSALYLCASSLGGTGQETQYFGPGTRLLVL.

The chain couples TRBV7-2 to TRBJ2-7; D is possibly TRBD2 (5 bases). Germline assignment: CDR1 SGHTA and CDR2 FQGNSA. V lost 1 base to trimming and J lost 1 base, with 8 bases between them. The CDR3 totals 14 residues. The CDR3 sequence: CASSLGRGSYEQYF. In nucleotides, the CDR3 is TGTGCCAGCAGCTTAGGTCGGGGTTCCTACGAGCAGTACTTC.

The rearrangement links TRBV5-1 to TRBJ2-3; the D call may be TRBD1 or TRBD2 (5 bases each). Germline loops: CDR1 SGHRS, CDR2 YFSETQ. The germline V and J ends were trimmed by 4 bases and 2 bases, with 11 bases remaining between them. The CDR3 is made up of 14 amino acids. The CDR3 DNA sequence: TGCGCCAGCAGCCCTACGGGGACCACAGATACGCAGTATTTT. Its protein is CASSPTGTTDTQYF.

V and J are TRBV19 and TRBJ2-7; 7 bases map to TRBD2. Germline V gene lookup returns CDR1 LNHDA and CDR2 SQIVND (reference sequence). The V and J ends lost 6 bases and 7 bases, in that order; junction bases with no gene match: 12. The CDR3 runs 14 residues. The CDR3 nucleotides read TGTGCCAGTAGCCTTCGGGGGGAGGTCAAAGAGCAGTACTTC. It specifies CASSLRGEVKEQYF.

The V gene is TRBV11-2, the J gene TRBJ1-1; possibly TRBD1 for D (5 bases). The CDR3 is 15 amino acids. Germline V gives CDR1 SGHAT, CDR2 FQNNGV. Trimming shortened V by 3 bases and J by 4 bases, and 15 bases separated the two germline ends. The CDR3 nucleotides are TGTGCCAGCAGCTTCCCCGGGGCGAGGGTCACTGAAGCTTTCTTT. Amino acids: CASSFPGARVTEAFF. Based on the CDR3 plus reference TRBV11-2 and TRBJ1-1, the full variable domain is EAGVAQSPRYKIIEKRQSVAFWCNPISGHATLYWYQQILGQGPKLLIQFQNNGVVDDSQLPKDRFSAERLKGVDSTLKIQPAKLEDSAVYLCASSFPGARVTEAFFGQGTRLTVV.

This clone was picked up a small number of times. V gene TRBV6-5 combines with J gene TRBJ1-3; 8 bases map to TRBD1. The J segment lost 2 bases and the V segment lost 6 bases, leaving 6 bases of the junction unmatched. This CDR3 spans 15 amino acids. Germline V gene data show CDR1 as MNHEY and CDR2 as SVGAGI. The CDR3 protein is CASRKTGVTGNTIYF. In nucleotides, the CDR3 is TGTGCCAGCAGGAAGACAGGGGTCACTGGAAACACCATATATTTT.

The CDR3 bases are TGTGCCAGCAGTCTTGACAGCTTGTACTCTGGAAACACCATATATTTT. This encodes CASSLDSLYSGNTIYF. This chain uses TRBV6-6 with TRBJ1-3, with D possibly matching TRBD1 (5 bases). V was clipped by 5 bases and J by 0 bases, with 14 bases between them. In germline, CDR1 is MNHNY, CDR2 SVGAGI (reference sequence). This CDR3 has 16 residues.

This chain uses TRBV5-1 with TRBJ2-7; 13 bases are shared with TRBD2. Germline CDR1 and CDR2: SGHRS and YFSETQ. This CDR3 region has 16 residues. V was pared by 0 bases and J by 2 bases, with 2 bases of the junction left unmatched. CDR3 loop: CASSLEGTSGAYEQYF. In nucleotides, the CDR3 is TGCGCCAGCAGCTTGGAGGGGACTAGCGGGGCCTACGAGCAGTACTTC.

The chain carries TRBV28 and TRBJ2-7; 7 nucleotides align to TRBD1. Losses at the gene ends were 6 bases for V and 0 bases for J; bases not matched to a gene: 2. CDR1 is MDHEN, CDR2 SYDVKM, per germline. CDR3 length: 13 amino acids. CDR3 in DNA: TGTGCCAGCAGCAGGGGGATCTCCTACGAGCAGTACTTC. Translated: CASSRGISYEQYF.

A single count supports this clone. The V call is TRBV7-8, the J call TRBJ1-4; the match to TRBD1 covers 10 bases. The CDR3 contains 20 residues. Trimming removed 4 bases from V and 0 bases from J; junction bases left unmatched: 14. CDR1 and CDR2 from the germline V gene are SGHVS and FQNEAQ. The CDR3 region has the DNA TGTGCCAGCAGCTACCGACAGGGGGCTTCTTATTATCCAACTAATGAAAAACTGTTTTTT. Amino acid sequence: CASSYRQGASYYPTNEKLFF.